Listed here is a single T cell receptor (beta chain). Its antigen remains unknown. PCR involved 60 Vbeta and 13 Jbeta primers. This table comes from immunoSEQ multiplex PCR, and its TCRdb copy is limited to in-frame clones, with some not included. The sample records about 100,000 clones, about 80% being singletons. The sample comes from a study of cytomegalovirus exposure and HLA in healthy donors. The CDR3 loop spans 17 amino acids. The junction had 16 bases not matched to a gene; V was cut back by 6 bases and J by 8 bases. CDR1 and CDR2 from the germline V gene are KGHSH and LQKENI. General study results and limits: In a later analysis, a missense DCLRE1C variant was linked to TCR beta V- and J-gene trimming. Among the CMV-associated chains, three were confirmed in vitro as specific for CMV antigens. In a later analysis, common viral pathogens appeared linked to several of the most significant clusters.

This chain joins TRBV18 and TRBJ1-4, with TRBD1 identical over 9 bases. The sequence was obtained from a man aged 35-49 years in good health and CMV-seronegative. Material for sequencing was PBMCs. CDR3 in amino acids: CASSPYSTGGFYEKLFF. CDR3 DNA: TGTGCCAGCTCCCCATATTCGACAGGGGGTTTTTACGAAAAACTGTTTTTT.